This T cell receptor (beta chain) stems from a study of cytomegalovirus exposure and HLA in healthy donors. Note on this clone: Its antigen is undetermined.

The study ran its PCR with 60 Vbeta and 13 Jbeta primers. Assay: immunoSEQ multiplex PCR; the TCRdb copy retains only in-frame clones and omits some. This sample has about 140,000 clones; approximately 80% occur once, and the top ten carry around 2.9%. Germline-derived CDR1 and CDR2 are MNHNS and SASEGT. The CDR3 consists of 13 residues. Trimming cost V 6 bases and J 7 bases; bases outside gene matches: 5. Study outcomes and limitations: Upon later analysis, HLA-associated TCR beta chains proved more clonally expanded than other, equally common chains. Apparent HLA restriction characterized most CMV-associated TCR beta chains in a later analysis.

The chain employs TRBV6-1 and TRBJ2-7; 11 bases match TRBD1. The clonotype comes from a female donor in good health and CMV-seronegative. The sample was PBMCs. This CDR3 is CASSRTGGREQYF. The CDR3 DNA reads TGTGCCAGCAGCCGGACAGGGGGCCGAGAGCAGTACTTC.